Presented here are 18 T cell receptor beta chains from one specimen sequenced in a study of T-cell reconstitution after alpha-beta-depleted transplantation in children. During its preparation, the TCRbeta library received unique molecular identifiers. TCRdb used MiXCR to reprocess the PCR reads, holding one entry per CDR3 protein. The sample consists of about 420,000 distinct CDR3 sequences, around 15% of them appearing once. This specimen was PBMCs, mostly from graft donor cells, taken 360 days after TCRalphabeta/CD19-depleted stem cell transplant. These receptor sequences come from a boy under three years old who had a stem cell transplant for Wiskott-Aldrich syndrome, so the T cells may come from the graft donor.

This clonotype was seen only a few times. This chain connects TRBV7-7 to TRBJ2-3; 7 nucleotides line up with TRBD2. The CDR3 has 15 amino acids. Looked up from germline, CDR1 is SSHAT and CDR2 is FNYEAQ (reference sequence). V dropped 1 base and J dropped 8; count of bases not matched to a gene: 9. The CDR3 loop reads CASSLERGPGGTQYF. As DNA, the CDR3 is TGTGCCAGCAGCTTAGAGCGGGGTCCCGGGGGTACGCAGTATTTT. The complete variable domain, with remaining parts taken from reference TRBV7-7 and TRBJ2-3, reads GAGVSQSPRYKVTKRGQDVTLRCDPISSHATLYWYQQALGQGPEFLTYFNYEAQPDKSGLPSDRFSAERPEGSISTLTIQRTEQRDSAMYRCASSLERGPGGTQYFGPGTRLTVL.

The CDR3 nucleotides are TGCGCCAGCAGCCGGACTAGCGGGCGATTCTACGAGCAGTACTTC. This encodes CASSRTSGRFYEQYF. This chain joins TRBV5-1 and TRBJ2-7; TRBD2 agrees at 11 bases. This CDR3 contains 15 residues. V trimming: 4 bases; J trimming: 3 bases; junction bases outside the gene matches: 6. Germline CDR1 reads SGHRS; CDR2 reads YFSETQ.

This sequence joins TRBV10-3 and TRBJ2-5; 10 nucleotides match TRBD1. This CDR3 has 14 residues. Germline CDR1 reads ENHRY; CDR2 reads SYGVKD. With V trimmed by 8 bases and J by 5 bases, 8 bases remained unmatched. CDR3 coding DNA: TGTGCCATCGCCCCGGGACAGGGGACGGAGACCCAGTACTTC. Amino acid sequence: CAIAPGQGTETQYF.

This clonotype has only a few counts. The V call is TRBV10-3, the J call TRBJ2-1; a possible D gene is TRBD1 (5 bases). This CDR3 is built from 14 residues. Germline V gives CDR1 ENHRY, CDR2 SYGVKD. The ends were cut back, 3 bases at V and 2 bases at J, with 8 bases in the middle. CDR3 sequence: CAISEGRAYNEQFF. The CDR3 DNA reads TGTGCCATCAGTGAAGGCAGGGCCTACAATGAGCAGTTCTTC.

The V gene is TRBV28, the J gene TRBJ2-7, with TRBD1 matching 7 bases. Germline V gene sequence: CDR1 MDHEN, CDR2 SYDVKM. Trimming at V came to 2 bases and at J to 4 bases, leaving 14 bases not matched to a gene. The CDR3 has 17 amino acids. CDR3 nucleotide sequence: TGTGCCAGCAGTTTAGGCACAGGGGCCGGGCTAGGATACGAGCAGTACTTC. It is translated as CASSLGTGAGLGYEQYF.

The V and J genes are TRBV7-9 and TRBJ2-2; TRBD1 aligns across 11 bases. The CDR3 runs to 15 residues. With V trimmed by 5 bases and J by 4 bases, 3 bases remained unmatched. CDR1 is SEHNR, CDR2 FQNEAQ, per germline (reference sequence). CDR3 loop: CASSRDRGSTGELFF. The CDR3 region has the DNA TGTGCCAGCAGCCGGGACAGGGGGAGCACCGGGGAGCTGTTTTTT.

This clonotype occurred a few times. The chain is built from TRBV2 and TRBJ1-4; no clear D. The CDR3 extends over 15 amino acids. CDR1 is SNHLY, CDR2 FYNNEI, per germline. Deletions cut 4 bases from V and 8 bases from J, with 17 bases between. In DNA, the CDR3 is TGTGCCAGCAGTGTTAATGTTCTACAGCGGGAAAAACTGTTTTTT. It yields the protein CASSVNVLQREKLFF.

This clonotype was seen many times. This chain links TRBV7-2 with TRBJ2-7; D call uncertain. CDR1 is SGHTA and CDR2 is FQGNSA in the germline V gene. The CDR3 contains 15 residues. The V gene lost 2 bases and the J gene lost 3 bases, with 14 bases spanning the gap. DNA for the CDR3: TGTGCCAGCAGCTTAACGCTAGGTTCCTTCTACGAGCAGTACTTC. Translated, it gives CASSLTLGSFYEQYF.

This clonotype was seen many times. This rearrangement joins TRBV11-2 to TRBJ1-1, with D tentatively TRBD1 (6 bases). The germline V gene has CDR1 SGHAT and CDR2 FQNNGV. The length of the CDR3 is 14 residues. The germline V and J ends were trimmed by 7 bases and 3 bases, with 15 bases remaining between them. The CDR3 region is CASKPWKGDTEAFF. Here the CDR3 DNA reads TGTGCCAGCAAACCGTGGAAGGGGGACACTGAAGCTTTCTTT.

This clonotype was picked up a small number of times. This sequence joins TRBV11-3 and TRBJ2-5; weak D call: TRBD2 (5 bases). V was shortened by 5 bases and J by 2 bases, with 15 bases between the two germline ends. CDR1 is SGHNT and CDR2 is YENEEA in the germline V gene. The CDR3 runs 15 residues. The CDR3 region is CASSQAGGRQETQYF. In DNA, the CDR3 is TGTGCCAGCAGCCAGGCCGGAGGCAGACAAGAGACCCAGTACTTC.

This sequence joins TRBV27 and TRBJ2-3; 9 nucleotides line up with TRBD2. CDR3 length: 16 residues. V was clipped by 5 bases and J by 2 bases; unmatched bases: 8. Germline V lookup: CDR1 MNHEY, CDR2 SMNVEV (reference sequence). The CDR3 region is CASSKQLAGFTDTQYF. CDR3 coding DNA: TGTGCCAGCAGTAAACAGCTAGCGGGATTCACAGATACGCAGTATTTT.

This rearrangement joins TRBV7-9 to TRBJ2-7; 7 nucleotides line up with TRBD1. Germline V lookup: CDR1 SEHNR, CDR2 FQNEAQ (reference sequence). The CDR3 runs to 14 residues. V lost 7 bases and J lost 3; bases outside the gene matches: 9. The CDR3 sequence is CASTREGANYEQYF. CDR3 sequence (DNA): TGTGCCAGCACCCGAGAGGGGGCAAACTACGAGCAGTACTTC. The whole variable domain, remainder taken from reference TRBV7-9 and TRBJ2-7, is DTGVSQNPRHKITKRGQNVTFRCDPISEHNRLYWYRQTLGQGPEFLTYFQNEAQLEKSRLLSDRFSAERPKGSFSTLEIQRTEQGDSAMYLCASTREGANYEQYFGPGTRLTVT.

This chain links TRBV20-1 with TRBJ2-7; 7 bases match TRBD1. The CDR3 extends over 17 amino acids. Germline trimming cut 2 bases from V and 1 base from J; bases unmatched to any gene: 14. CDR1 and CDR2 (germline): DFQATT, SNEGSKA (reference sequence). The CDR3 sequence is CSARRQGLQGISYEQYF. Here the CDR3 DNA reads TGCAGTGCTAGAAGACAAGGGTTACAGGGGATTTCCTACGAGCAGTACTTC.

The V and J genes are TRBV7-2 and TRBJ2-7; D remains ambiguous. V dropped 6 bases and J dropped 5 bases, with 17 bases sitting between them. CDR3 length: 14 residues. Germline-derived CDR1 and CDR2 are SGHTA and FQGNSA. The CDR3 loop is CASSHLGVTHEQYF. In DNA, the CDR3 is TGTGCCAGCAGTCACTTAGGAGTTACCCACGAGCAGTACTTC.

This clonotype was found a few times. The J gene is TRBJ2-5, the V gene TRBV5-1; tentatively, D is TRBD2 (6 bases). V lost 5 bases, J lost 9 bases, and 26 bases lay in between. This CDR3 spans 16 amino acids. The V gene's germline CDR1 is SGHRS and CDR2 YFSETQ. CDR3 loop: CASRQSNLERREAQYF. CDR3 bases: TGCGCCAGCAGGCAGAGCAACCTTGAACGAAGGGAGGCCCAGTACTTC.

The chain employs TRBV7-9 and TRBJ2-1, with 7 positions matching TRBD2. Per the germline V gene, CDR1 is SEHNR and CDR2 is FQNEAQ (reference sequence). The V and J ends lost 5 bases and 6 bases, in that order; junction bases with no gene match: 7. This CDR3 is built from 14 residues. CDR3 coding DNA: TGTGCCAGCAGCCCTACGACTAGCTTCAATGAGCAGTTCTTC. This sequence encodes CASSPTTSFNEQFF. Using reference TRBV7-9 and TRBJ2-1 for the parts outside the CDR3, the full variable domain is DTGVSQNPRHKITKRGQNVTFRCDPISEHNRLYWYRQTLGQGPEFLTYFQNEAQLEKSRLLSDRFSAERPKGSFSTLEIQRTEQGDSAMYLCASSPTTSFNEQFFGPGTRLTVL.

There are many counts of this clonotype. V gene TRBV3-1 combines with J gene TRBJ1-1; 12 bases map to TRBD1. Losses at the gene ends were 2 bases for V and 11 bases for J; bases not matched to a gene: 12. The germline gives CDR1 LGHDT, CDR2 YNNKEL (reference sequence). The CDR3 runs to 16 residues. This CDR3 is CASSQRGPGTGGDAFF. Here the CDR3 DNA reads TGTGCCAGCAGCCAAAGGGGTCCCGGGACAGGGGGCGACGCTTTCTTT.

V and J are TRBV29-1 and TRBJ2-1; 11 positions agree with TRBD1. This CDR3 is built from 13 residues. V lost 4 bases and J lost 10; bases outside the gene matches: 6. The germline V gene has CDR1 SQVTM and CDR2 ANQGSEA. CDR3 sequence (DNA): TGCAGCGTTGCGCGGGACAGGGGGGGGGAGCAGTTCTTC. Its protein product is CSVARDRGGEQFF.